The 24 T cell receptor beta chains given below trace back to one sample, sequenced in a study of regulatory and conventional T cells in RAG deficiency (dated by TCRdb to 2016 to 2017). Conventional CD4+ T cells were purified from blood as CD25-low CD127-high cells before genomic DNA extraction. The library was built by means of the immunoSEQ multiplex PCR assay. TCRdb mirrors the immuneACCESS table, restricted to in-frame sequences. Some clones are absent from its copies; in checked studies, under half trace to an unresolved V gene, and the reason for the others is unknown. A total of about 30,000 clones appear in this sample, 90% to 97% of them only once. The top ten clones comprise roughly 0.32% of the sample. These data are also associated with another study on regulatory T cells. From that second study: In the multiplex PCR, 52 forward TRBV primers and 13 reverse TRBJ primers were used, and assay-based and computational corrections were applied for amplification bias.

The sequenced sample consisted of CD25- CD4+ T cells sorted from blood. The receptors stem from a human donor in good health.

V is TRBV5-8 and J is TRBJ1-3; 7 nucleotides line up with TRBD1. The CDR3 runs to 15 residues. Germline CDR1 is SGHTS and CDR2 is YDEGEE. Unmatched junction bases numbered 6, after V lost 2 bases and J lost 4 bases. As DNA, the CDR3 is TGTGCCAGCAGCTTCGACAGGGTCACAGGAAACACCATATATTTT. Translated: CASSFDRVTGNTIYF.

The chain uses TRBV18 and TRBJ2-1; 11 bases agree with TRBD2. The V and J ends lost 3 bases and 5 bases, in that order; junction bases with no gene match: 6. Germline-derived CDR1 and CDR2 are KGHSH and LQKENI. The CDR3 loop spans 16 amino acids. The CDR3 here is CASSPAGTSGNNEQFF. The CDR3 region has the DNA TGTGCCAGCTCACCCGCCGGGACTAGCGGTAACAATGAGCAGTTCTTC.

This rearrangement joins TRBV4-2 to TRBJ2-3; the match to TRBD2 covers 12 bases. V gave up 0 bases and J gave up 1 base; unmatched junction bases: 5. Germline V CDR1 and CDR2: LGHNA, YNFKEQ. The CDR3 has 18 residues. CDR3 amino acids: CASSQEGTSGRGTDTQYF. The CDR3 bases are TGTGCCAGCAGCCAAGAGGGGACTAGCGGGCGGGGCACAGATACGCAGTATTTT.

The CDR3 coding sequence is TGCGCCAGCAGCTTAAGACAGGGGACAGATACGCAGTATTTT. Amino acids: CASSLRQGTDTQYF. The chain couples TRBV5-1 to TRBJ2-3, with TRBD1 matching over 8 bases. With 2 bases clipped from V and 3 bases from J, the junction kept 2 bases outside the gene matches. Germline V CDR1 and CDR2: SGHRS, YFSETQ. The CDR3 spans 14 residues.

With regard to this clone: The same CDR3 can be traced to other DNA sequences in this sample. This chain connects TRBV4-2 to TRBJ1-4; no clear D. CDR3 length equals 13 residues. V lost 3 bases, J lost 10 bases, and 12 bases lay in between. Germline loops: CDR1 LGHNA, CDR2 YNFKEQ. CDR3 residues: CASSQGEVGKLFF. CDR3 nucleotides: TGTGCCAGCAGCCAGGGAGAAGTGGGAAAACTGTTTTTT.

This sequence joins TRBV5-1 and TRBJ2-6; TRBD1 is a possible D gene (5 bases). The CDR3 consists of 16 residues. From germline, CDR1 is SGHRS and CDR2 YFSETQ. Trimming left V 0 bases short and J 0 bases short, with 7 bases between. Written as DNA, the CDR3 is TGCGCCAGCAGCTTGGTTCAGGGCTCTGGGGCCAACGTCCTGACTTTC. It specifies CASSLVQGSGANVLTF. The full variable domain, rest sourced from reference TRBV5-1 and TRBJ2-6, is KAGVTQTPRYLIKTRGQQVTLSCSPISGHRSVSWYQQTPGQGLQFLFEYFSETQRNKGNFPGRFSGRQFSNSRSEMNVSTLELGDSALYLCASSLVQGSGANVLTFGAGSRLTVL.

The CDR3, as DNA: TGTGCCAGCTCACCGCAGACAGGGATGGCTGAAGCTTTCTTT. This sequence encodes CASSPQTGMAEAFF. V and J are TRBV18 and TRBJ1-1; 7 bases align to TRBD1. Germline V gene lookup returns CDR1 KGHSH and CDR2 LQKENI. This CDR3 region has 14 residues. The V segment lost 3 bases and the J segment 6 bases; nucleotides outside the gene matches: 7. The full variable domain, completed using reference TRBV18 and TRBJ1-1, is NAGVMQNPRHLVRRRGQEARLRCSPMKGHSHVYWYRQLPEEGLKFMVYLQKENIIDESGMPKERFSAEFPKEGPSILRIQQVVRGDSAAYFCASSPQTGMAEAFFGQGTRLTVV.

The V and J genes are TRBV7-2 and TRBJ2-1, with 7 bases that match TRBD2. CDR1 is SGHTA and CDR2 is FQGNSA in the germline V gene. Trimming cost V 0 bases and J 9 bases; bases outside gene matches: 11. The CDR3 sequence is 16 residues long. CDR3 in DNA: TGTGCCAGCAGCTTAGCGGCTAGCGGAAGGCAGGGTGAGCAGTTCTTC. This translates into CASSLAASGRQGEQFF.

The V gene is TRBV7-9, the J gene TRBJ2-3; possibly TRBD1 for D (5 bases). V dropped 4 bases and J dropped 3 bases, with 8 bases sitting between them. CDR1 SEHNR and CDR2 FQNEAQ come from the germline V gene (reference sequence). CDR3 length: 13 residues. CDR3 in amino acids: CASSSRGTDTQYF. DNA of the CDR3: TGTGCCAGCAGCTCAAGGGGAACAGATACGCAGTATTTT.

This rearrangement joins TRBV5-1 to TRBJ2-1; TRBD1 agrees at 7 bases. The germline gives CDR1 SGHRS, CDR2 YFSETQ. V lost 4 bases, J lost 1 base, and 5 bases stayed unmatched. The CDR3 has 15 residues. The CDR3 DNA reads as TGCGCCAGCAGCAAAGGGGACAGTTCCTACAATGAGCAGTTCTTC. Its translation: CASSKGDSSYNEQFF.

V gene TRBV23-1 combines with J gene TRBJ2-2, with 9 bases lining up with TRBD1. TRBV23-1 is filed as an ORF, its function uncertain. Trimming took 6 bases from V and 4 from J; bases not matched to a gene: 6. CDR3 size: 15 residues. This CDR3 is CASSLTTGGTGELFF. For the CDR3, the DNA is TGCGCCAGCAGCCTCACGACAGGGGGCACCGGGGAGCTGTTTTTT.

CDR3 DNA: TGTGCCAGCAGCTTAAATCCCCAACCCGGAGATAATTCACCCCTCCACTTT. It encodes CASSLNPQPGDNSPLHF. V is TRBV7-6 and J is TRBJ1-6; D uncertain. This CDR3 has 17 amino acids. Germline CDR1 and CDR2: SGHVS and FNYEAQ. Trimming cost V 2 bases and J 5 bases, with 16 bases left between them.

The V gene is TRBV4-2, the J gene TRBJ1-5; D gene uncertain. Germline lookup yields CDR1 LGHNA and CDR2 YNFKEQ. CDR3 length equals 14 residues. The V gene lost 4 bases and the J gene lost 7 bases, with 14 bases spanning the gap. The chain's CDR3 is CASSPSPEEQPQHF. The CDR3 nucleotides read TGTGCCAGCAGCCCAAGTCCGGAGGAGCAGCCCCAGCATTTT.

The rearrangement joins TRBV12-1 to TRBJ1-1. TRBV12-1 is given as a pseudogene. The CDR3 has 14 residues. The CDR3 here is CASSLGGVRTEAFF. The CDR3 DNA reads as TGTGCCAGCAGCTTGGGGGGTGTGCGCACTGAAGCTTTCTTT.

The chain joins TRBV6-4 to TRBJ2-3; D uncertain. In germline, CDR1 is MRHNA, CDR2 SNTAGT. V lost 2 bases to trimming and J lost 0 bases, with 3 bases between them. There are 13 residues in the CDR3. The CDR3 nucleotides are TGTGCCAGCAGTGACACTAGCACAGATACGCAGTATTTT. Translating gives CASSDTSTDTQYF.

The chain employs TRBV7-2 and TRBJ2-1; 8 bases line up with TRBD2. The V gene end was trimmed by 5 bases and the J gene end by 3 bases; junction bases not matched to a gene: 9. The CDR3 totals 16 residues. Per the germline V gene, CDR1 is SGHTA and CDR2 is FQGNSA. In DNA form, the CDR3 reads TGTGCCAGCAGCAGGGGACTAGGAGGCGTCTACAATGAGCAGTTCTTC. Amino acids: CASSRGLGGVYNEQFF. Filled out from reference TRBV7-2 and TRBJ2-1, the complete variable domain reads GAGVSQSPSNKVTEKGKDVELRCDPISGHTALYWYRQSLGQGLEFLIYFQGNSAPDKSGLPSDRFSAERTGGSVSTLTIQRTQQEDSAVYLCASSRGLGGVYNEQFFGPGTRLTVL.

The rearrangement uses TRBV5-6 and TRBJ2-3; D gene ambiguous. Trimming stripped 2 bases from V and 2 bases from J, with 9 bases between. Looked up from germline, CDR1 is SGHDT and CDR2 is YYEEEE. CDR3 length: 14 residues. The CDR3 sequence: CASSFIAATDTQYF. The CDR3, as DNA: TGTGCCAGCAGCTTTATTGCGGCCACAGATACGCAGTATTTT.

This chain links TRBV6-1 with TRBJ2-1; unclear D gene. The germline CDR1 and CDR2 sequences are MNHNS and SASEGT. The ends were cut back, 4 bases at V and 2 bases at J, with 9 bases in the middle. The CDR3 contains 14 residues. CDR3 residues: CASSVSGTYNEQFF. The CDR3, as DNA: TGTGCCAGCAGTGTGTCAGGTACCTACAATGAGCAGTTCTTC.

The chain has TRBV6-6 and TRBJ1-5, with 7 bases that match TRBD1. Germline V gene lookup returns CDR1 MNHNY and CDR2 SVGAGI (reference sequence). The J segment lost 3 bases and the V segment lost 6 bases, leaving 8 bases of the junction unmatched. This CDR3 has 15 residues. The CDR3 DNA is TGTGCCAGCAGACCACCGGGACAGCACAATCAGCCCCAGCATTTT. Amino acid sequence: CASRPPGQHNQPQHF.

The rearrangement uses TRBV19 and TRBJ2-5, with 11 nucleotides matching TRBD2. The J call is doubtful: the DNA matches TRBJ2-7 better. The germline gives CDR1 LNHDA, CDR2 SQIVND (reference sequence). The CDR3 covers 15 residues. The CDR3 DNA sequence: TGTGCCAGTAGTATTTGGACTAGCGGGCACTACGAGCAGTACTTC. Its protein is CASSIWTSGHYEQYF.

V and J are TRBV19 and TRBJ1-2; possibly TRBD1 for D (5 bases). The germline V gene has CDR1 LNHDA and CDR2 SQIVND (reference sequence). The length of the CDR3 is 16 residues. The V and J ends lost 3 bases and 2 bases respectively, with 16 bases between them. CDR3 coding DNA: TGTGCCAGTAGTATCTCACCAGGGCCAAAAAACTATGGCTACACCTTC. Protein: CASSISPGPKNYGYTF.

V and J are TRBV18 and TRBJ2-5, with 7 bases that match TRBD1. Trimming at V came to 3 bases and at J to 5 bases, leaving 9 bases not matched to a gene. CDR1 KGHSH and CDR2 LQKENI come from the germline V gene. CDR3 length: 15 amino acids. The CDR3 nucleotides read TGTGCCAGCTCACCTAGACAGGGTGGAGCGGAGACCCAGTACTTC. This gives the protein CASSPRQGGAETQYF.

The chain employs TRBV6-1 and TRBJ2-7; 14 bases map to TRBD2. This CDR3 has 17 amino acids. Losses at the gene ends were 4 bases for V and 2 bases for J; bases not matched to a gene: 7. Germline CDR1 reads MNHNS; CDR2 reads SASEGT. CDR3 sequence reads: CASSGPGLAGAPYEQYF. The DNA for the CDR3 is TGTGCCAGCAGTGGACCGGGACTAGCGGGGGCACCCTACGAGCAGTACTTC.

The gene calls are TRBV9 and TRBJ2-2, with a possible D match to TRBD1 (6 bases). Germline lookup yields CDR1 SGDLS and CDR2 YYNGEE. The CDR3 runs 14 residues. V lost 2 bases, J lost 4 bases, and 9 bases lay in between. This CDR3 is CASSVRGSTGELFF. As DNA, the CDR3 is TGTGCCAGCAGCGTCAGGGGTAGCACCGGGGAGCTGTTTTTT.